A single sample is the source of the 12 T cell receptor beta chains below, sequenced in a study of CD8 T cells in Susac syndrome. With random hexamers, 0.5 to 1 ug RNA was reverse transcribed. TCRdb used MiXCR to reprocess the immunoSEQ multiplex PCR reads, holding one entry per CDR3 protein. The sample includes 180,000 or so distinct CDR3 sequences, around 94% of them seen just once. The sample comprised CD4+ T cells from PBMCs. These receptors all come from a human donor in good health.

This clonotype has a handful of counts. The genes are TRBV20-1 and TRBJ2-3; D may be TRBD1 (7 bases). Looked up from germline, CDR1 is DFQATT and CDR2 is SNEGSKA (reference sequence). With 3 bases removed from V and 0 bases from J, the gap between germline ends came to 10 bases. The CDR3 spans 14 residues. The DNA for the CDR3 is TGCAGTGCTAGGGGGGGACAGAGCACAGATACGCAGTATTTT. Protein product: CSARGGQSTDTQYF.

The chain employs TRBV28 and TRBJ2-3, with a weak D call TRBD2 (6 bases). The CDR3 is 16 residues long. Germline lookup yields CDR1 MDHEN and CDR2 SYDVKM. Trimming left V 4 bases short and J 0 bases short, with 14 bases between. The CDR3 DNA is TGTGCCAGCAGTTCGTCATCCGGGACTAGCACAGATACGCAGTATTTT. Translation gives CASSSSSGTSTDTQYF. The variable domain in full, with the rest retrieved from reference TRBV28 and TRBJ2-3, is DVKVTQSSRYLVKRTGEKVFLECVQDMDHENMFWYRQDPGLGLRLIYFSYDVKMKEKGDIPEGYSVSREKKERFSLILESASTNQTSMYLCASSSSSGTSTDTQYFGPGTRLTVL.

V gene TRBV7-2 combines with J gene TRBJ2-5, with D perhaps matching TRBD1 (5 bases). The CDR3 contains 13 residues. V dropped 3 bases and J dropped 5 bases, with 10 bases sitting between them. Germline assignment: CDR1 SGHTA and CDR2 FQGNSA. CDR3 sequence (DNA): TGTGCCAGCAGCTTGGGCAGGGTCGAGACCCAGTACTTC. Residues: CASSLGRVETQYF.

This chain uses TRBV12-3 or TRBV12-4 with TRBJ2-2; 7 nucleotides align to TRBD1. The junction had 2 bases not matched to a gene; V was cut back by 3 bases and J by 1 base. The CDR3 is made up of 15 amino acids. DNA for the CDR3: TGTGCCAGCAGTTTCAGACAGGGGAACACCGGGGAGCTGTTTTTT. Translation gives CASSFRQGNTGELFF.

The chain has TRBV5-1 and TRBJ2-3; 11 positions match TRBD1. CDR1 and CDR2 from the germline V gene are SGHRS and YFSETQ. V was clipped by 7 bases and J by 5 bases; unmatched bases: 9. The CDR3 spans 15 residues. For the CDR3, the DNA is TGCGCCAGCCAGGTTGGACAGGGGGCGGGAGATACGCAGTATTTT. This gives the protein CASQVGQGAGDTQYF. The full variable domain, rest sourced from reference TRBV5-1 and TRBJ2-3, is KAGVTQTPRYLIKTRGQQVTLSCSPISGHRSVSWYQQTPGQGLQFLFEYFSETQRNKGNFPGRFSGRQFSNSRSEMNVSTLELGDSALYLCASQVGQGAGDTQYFGPGTRLTVL.

The V call is TRBV5-1, the J call TRBJ2-1; weak D call: TRBD2 (6 bases). Trimming stripped 1 base from V and 4 bases from J, with 12 bases between. This CDR3 contains 15 residues. Germline V lookup: CDR1 SGHRS, CDR2 YFSETQ. The CDR3 loop is CASSLRGAVYNEQFF. In DNA, the CDR3 is TGCGCCAGCAGCTTGCGCGGGGCGGTATACAATGAGCAGTTCTTC.

The count of this clonotype is one. The J gene is TRBJ1-1, the V gene TRBV20-1, with a possible D match to TRBD1 (6 bases). V was shortened by 6 bases and J by 4 bases, with 9 bases between the two germline ends. The V gene's germline CDR1 is DFQATT and CDR2 SNEGSKA (reference sequence). The CDR3 has 11 amino acids. As DNA, the CDR3 is TGCAGTGCACCGACAGGCACTGAAGCTTTCTTT. It encodes CSAPTGTEAFF.

The V call is TRBV28, the J call TRBJ2-7; 9 nucleotides agree with TRBD1. Trimming removed 5 bases from V and 3 bases from J; junction bases left unmatched: 11. Per germline, CDR1 MDHEN and CDR2 SYDVKM. The CDR3 is made up of 16 amino acids. CDR3 sequence: CASSPPGTGNLYEQYF. Here the CDR3 DNA reads TGTGCCAGCAGTCCGCCCGGGACAGGGAATCTCTACGAGCAGTACTTC.

V is TRBV7-2 and J is TRBJ1-5; 8 bases match TRBD1. CDR1 is SGHTA, CDR2 FQGNSA, per germline. This CDR3 comprises 16 residues. Trimming at V came to 5 bases and at J to 0 bases, leaving 6 bases not matched to a gene. The CDR3 bases are TGTGCCAGCAGCGGACAGGGAACTTATAGCAATCAGCCCCAGCATTTT. Its translation is CASSGQGTYSNQPQHF. Together with reference TRBV7-2 and TRBJ1-5, the CDR3 gives the full variable domain: GAGVSQSPSNKVTEKGKDVELRCDPISGHTALYWYRQSLGQGLEFLIYFQGNSAPDKSGLPSDRFSAERTGGSVSTLTIQRTQQEDSAVYLCASSGQGTYSNQPQHFGDGTRLSIL.

The chain employs TRBV25-1 and TRBJ2-7, with a weak D call TRBD2 (7 bases). The CDR3 runs 14 residues. Trimming removed 4 bases at V and 7 bases at J, with 17 bases between. Germline CDR1 and CDR2: MGHDK and SYGVNS. CDR3 sequence: CASSAAGAAGEQYF. The CDR3 bases are TGTGCCAGCAGTGCCGCGGGGGCGGCTGGAGAGCAGTACTTC.

V is TRBV29-1 and J is TRBJ2-3; D not certain. The CDR3 is 13 amino acids. Germline CDR1 is SQVTM and CDR2 is ANQGSEA. Trimming shortened V by 3 bases and J by 1 base, and 8 bases separated the two germline ends. The CDR3 nucleotides read TGCAGCGTTGACGGGTACGGCACAGATACGCAGTATTTT. This encodes CSVDGYGTDTQYF.

CDR3 sequence: CASSPGQATYEQYF. Here the CDR3 DNA reads TGTGCCAGCTCGCCGGGACAGGCTACCTACGAGCAGTACTTC. V gene TRBV18 combines with J gene TRBJ2-7; TRBD1 matches at 8 bases. J lost 2 bases, V lost 6 bases, and 6 bases had no gene match. There are 14 residues in the CDR3. The germline CDR1 and CDR2 sequences are KGHSH and LQKENI.